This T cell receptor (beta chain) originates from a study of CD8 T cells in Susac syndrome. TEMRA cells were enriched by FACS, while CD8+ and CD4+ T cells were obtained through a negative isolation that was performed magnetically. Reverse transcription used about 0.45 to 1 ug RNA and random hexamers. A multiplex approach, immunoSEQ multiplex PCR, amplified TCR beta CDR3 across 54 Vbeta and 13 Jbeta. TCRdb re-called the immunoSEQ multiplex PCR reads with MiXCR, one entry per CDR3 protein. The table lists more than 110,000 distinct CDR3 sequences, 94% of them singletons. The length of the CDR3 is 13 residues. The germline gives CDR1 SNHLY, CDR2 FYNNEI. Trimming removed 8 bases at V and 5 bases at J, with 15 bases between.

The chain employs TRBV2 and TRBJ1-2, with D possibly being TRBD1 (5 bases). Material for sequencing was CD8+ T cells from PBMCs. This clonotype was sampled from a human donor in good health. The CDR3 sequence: CASGSGGYYGYTF. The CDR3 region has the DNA TGTGCCAGCGGGTCGGGGGGATATTATGGCTACACCTTC.